A single TCR beta chain is shown here with its context. Trimming cost V 1 base and J 2 bases, with 4 bases left between them. CDR1 is SGHAT and CDR2 is FQNNGV in the germline V gene. The CDR3 has 13 residues. Exclusion applied to patients with autoimmune disease history or systemic immunosuppression. This entry is derived from a study of OX40 agonist ivuxolimab in advanced cancers. Across the study: Eligibility admitted prior anti-PD-1, anti-PD-L1 or anti-CTLA-4 therapy; around 41% had some.

Here immunoSEQ multiplex PCR was the method, and the copy in TCRdb shows in-frame clones only, minus some. The sample consists of tens of thousands of clones, nearly 85% of them appearing once. The origin of this receptor is an adult with an advanced solid tumor such as melanoma, head and neck, liver or kidney cancer. Specimen: CD4+ or CD8+ T cells sorted from blood, collected in a trial of the OX40 agonist ivuxolimab. The chain recombines TRBV11-2 with TRBJ2-3, with no clear D. CDR3 DNA: TGTGCCAGCAGCTTAGGCAACACAGATACGCAGTATTTT. Its protein product is CASSLGNTDTQYF. The entire variable domain, with the rest obtained from reference TRBV11-2 and TRBJ2-3, is as follows: EAGVAQSPRYKIIEKRQSVAFWCNPISGHATLYWYQQILGQGPKLLIQFQNNGVVDDSQLPKDRFSAERLKGVDSTLKIQPAKLEDSAVYLCASSLGNTDTQYFGPGTRLTVL.